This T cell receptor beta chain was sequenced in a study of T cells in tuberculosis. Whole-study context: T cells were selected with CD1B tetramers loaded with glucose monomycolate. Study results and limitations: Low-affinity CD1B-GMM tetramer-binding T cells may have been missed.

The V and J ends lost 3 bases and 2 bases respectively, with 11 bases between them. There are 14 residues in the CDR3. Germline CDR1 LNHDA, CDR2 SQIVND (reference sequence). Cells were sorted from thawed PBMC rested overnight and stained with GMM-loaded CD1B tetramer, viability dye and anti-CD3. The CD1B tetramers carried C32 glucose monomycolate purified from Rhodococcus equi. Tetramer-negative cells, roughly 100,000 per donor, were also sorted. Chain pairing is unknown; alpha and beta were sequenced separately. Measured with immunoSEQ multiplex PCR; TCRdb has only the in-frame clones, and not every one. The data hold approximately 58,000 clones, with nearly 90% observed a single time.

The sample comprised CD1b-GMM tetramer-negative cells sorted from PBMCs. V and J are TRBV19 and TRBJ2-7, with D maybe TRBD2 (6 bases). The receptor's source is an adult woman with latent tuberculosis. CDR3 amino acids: CASSMAGGTYEQYF. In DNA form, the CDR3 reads TGTGCCAGTAGTATGGCAGGAGGGACCTACGAGCAGTACTTC. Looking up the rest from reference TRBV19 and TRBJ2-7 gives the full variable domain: DGGITQSPKYLFRKEGQNVTLSCEQNLNHDAMYWYRQDPGQGLRLIYYSQIVNDFQKGDIAEGYSVSREKKESFPLTVTSAQKNPTAFYLCASSMAGGTYEQYFGPGTRLTVT.